The 24 T cell receptor beta chains in this list originate from one sample, sequenced in a study of identical twins. Each CDR3 protein gets one entry after TCRdb re-called the 5' RACE reads with MiXCR. The data contain roughly 260,000 distinct CDR3 sequences, approximately 7.3% of them singletons. The same data also went into a second study, on yellow fever vaccine responses in identical twins.

Sequenced material: CD8+ T cells sorted from blood. All receptors derive from a woman aged 18-29 years in good health.

This clonotype was seen a few times. The rearrangement links TRBV28 to TRBJ2-1, with 9 bases lining up with TRBD1. The CDR3 sequence is 20 residues long. Germline V gene data show CDR1 as MDHEN and CDR2 as SYDVKM. Trimming cost V 5 bases and J 0 bases; bases outside gene matches: 17. The CDR3 is CASSDPTPGDRAISYNEQFF. CDR3 DNA: TGTGCCAGCAGTGACCCCACCCCCGGGGACAGGGCTATCTCCTACAATGAGCAGTTCTTC.

The chain uses TRBV13 and TRBJ1-6; 9 bases are shared with TRBD1. Germline V gene lookup returns CDR1 PRHDT and CDR2 FYEKMQ (reference sequence). The J segment lost 6 bases and the V segment lost 2 bases, leaving 2 bases of the junction unmatched. The CDR3 length is 15 residues. The CDR3 DNA reads as TGTGCCAGCAGCTTACAACAGGGGGCTAATTCACCCCTCCACTTT. Protein sequence: CASSLQQGANSPLHF.

Ten or more counts support this clonotype. The chain links TRBV12-3 or TRBV12-4 to TRBJ2-3; D not resolved. The V end was cut by 1 base, the J end by 5 bases, with 10 bases between. This CDR3 is built from 14 residues. Here the CDR3 reads CASSLDGPLDTQYF. The CDR3 DNA reads TGTGCCAGCAGTTTAGATGGGCCACTAGATACGCAGTATTTT.

This chain uses TRBV7-8 with TRBJ2-5; maybe TRBD2 (5 bases). CDR3 size: 17 residues. Germline CDR1 and CDR2: SGHVS and FQNEAQ. The ends were cut back, 1 base at V and 2 bases at J, with 17 bases in the middle. The CDR3 DNA reads TGTGCCAGCAGCTTAGTGCGGCAGGCCACGGGACAAGAGACCCAGTACTTC. It specifies CASSLVRQATGQETQYF.

This clonotype has a count of ten or more. The chain couples TRBV27 to TRBJ2-4, with 9 positions matching TRBD2. With V trimmed by 0 bases and J by 9 bases, 9 bases remained unmatched. The CDR3 has 16 residues. CDR1 and CDR2 from the germline V gene are MNHEY and SMNVEV (reference sequence). The CDR3 loop is CASSLSGGRVGSIQYF. The CDR3 DNA sequence: TGTGCCAGCAGTTTATCAGGCGGGAGGGTGGGCAGCATTCAGTACTTC.

This clonotype was counted only a few times. The chain links TRBV4-1 to TRBJ2-7; TRBD1 agrees at 8 bases. The ends lost 1 base at V and 3 bases at J; junction bases unmatched: 8. The CDR3 contains 16 residues. Per the germline V gene, CDR1 is MGHRA and CDR2 is YSYEKL. This chain's CDR3 is CASSQVGQVGIYEQYF. CDR3 nucleotides: TGCGCCAGCAGCCAAGTGGGACAGGTGGGGATCTACGAGCAGTACTTC.

This clonotype has just a few counts. The chain employs TRBV7-9 and TRBJ2-5; D may be TRBD1 (6 bases). The CDR3 extends over 15 amino acids. Germline V gives CDR1 SEHNR, CDR2 FQNEAQ (reference sequence). Trimming removed 2 bases at V and 3 bases at J, with 13 bases between. This CDR3 is CASSLQPDSEETQYF. For the CDR3, the DNA is TGTGCCAGCAGCTTACAACCGGACAGTGAAGAGACCCAGTACTTC.

The rearrangement joins TRBV20-1 to TRBJ2-3, with 8 bases that match TRBD2. This CDR3 spans 15 amino acids. Germline CDR1 reads DFQATT; CDR2 reads SNEGSKA (reference sequence). Unmatched junction bases numbered 12, after V lost 8 bases and J lost 2 bases. CDR3 in amino acids: CSLSGVAGITDTQYF. In DNA form, the CDR3 reads TGCAGTCTTTCAGGGGTAGCGGGGATCACAGATACGCAGTATTTT.

This clonotype was observed a few times. The chain carries TRBV7-8 and TRBJ1-1; D ambiguous. This CDR3 has 15 amino acids. Germline CDR1 SGHVS, CDR2 FQNEAQ. Deletions cut 3 bases from V and 6 bases from J, with 17 bases between. CDR3 sequence reads: CASSFSVGRSAEAFF. DNA for the CDR3: TGTGCCAGCAGCTTTTCCGTCGGACGGAGCGCTGAAGCTTTCTTT.

At least ten counts were recorded for this clonotype. The genes are TRBV27 and TRBJ2-2, with 9 bases aligning to TRBD2. The V segment lost 2 bases and the J segment 4 bases; nucleotides outside the gene matches: 2. Germline CDR1 reads MNHEY; CDR2 reads SMNVEV (reference sequence). The length of the CDR3 is 15 residues. The CDR3 is CASSLLAGFTGELFF. Written as DNA, the CDR3 is TGTGCCAGCAGTTTACTAGCGGGATTCACCGGGGAGCTGTTTTTT.

This clonotype occurred a few times. This chain joins TRBV7-2 and TRBJ2-2, with a weak D call TRBD2 (5 bases). The CDR3 extends over 13 amino acids. With 5 bases removed from V and 9 bases from J, the gap between germline ends came to 13 bases. CDR1 and CDR2 from the germline V gene are SGHTA and FQGNSA. CDR3 coding DNA: TGTGCCAGCAGCAAAGCGACCGGGAGGGAGCTGTTTTTT. Translation gives CASSKATGRELFF.

The CDR3 spells CATRLSYEQYF. The DNA of the CDR3 is TGTGCCACAAGGTTATCCTACGAGCAGTACTTC. The chain recombines TRBV6-5 with TRBJ2-7; no definite D call. V was cut by 10 bases and J by 1 base, with 8 bases left in between. CDR3 length: 11 residues. CDR1 and CDR2 (germline): MNHEY, SVGAGI.

This clonotype was picked up many times. The conserved final phenylalanine or tryptophan is absent from the CDR3, which likely points to a read error. No DNA is shown, since the ends of the CDR3 on it are uncertain; the CDR3 is the one TCRdb lists. This rearrangement joins TRBV4-1 to TRBJ2-5; the table's D call, TRBD2, has no DNA check behind it. The germline gives CDR1 MGHRA, CDR2 YSYEKL. The CDR3 is 13 amino acids long, termini counted. Here the CDR3 reads CASSQATSGVNLG.

In this sample, this clonotype turned up many times. The genes are TRBV20-1 and TRBJ2-7; 7 positions agree with TRBD2. This CDR3 region has 14 residues. Germline trimming cut 6 bases from V and 0 bases from J; bases unmatched to any gene: 8. Germline CDR1 is DFQATT and CDR2 is SNEGSKA (reference sequence). CDR3 sequence: CSAARLAGSYEQYF. Here the CDR3 DNA reads TGCAGTGCAGCAAGACTAGCCGGCTCCTACGAGCAGTACTTC.

The V and J genes are TRBV5-6 and TRBJ2-2; D unclear. The V gene's germline CDR1 is SGHDT and CDR2 YYEEEE. CDR3 length: 14 amino acids. Deletions cut 9 bases from V and 3 bases from J, with 15 bases between. DNA of the CDR3: TGTGCCATGAGCTCTGGGCGGTACACCGGGGAGCTGTTTTTT. The encoded protein is CAMSSGRYTGELFF.

The V and J genes are TRBV11-2 and TRBJ2-3; D remains ambiguous. CDR1 and CDR2 from the germline V gene are SGHAT and FQNNGV. The length of the CDR3 is 16 residues. The ends were cut back, 1 base at V and 0 bases at J, with 11 bases in the middle. The DNA for the CDR3 is TGTGCCAGCAGCTTAGGTTGGCGGATGAGCACAGATACGCAGTATTTT. Translation gives CASSLGWRMSTDTQYF.

The V call is TRBV29-1, the J call TRBJ1-6; 9 bases align to TRBD1. CDR1 and CDR2 from the germline V gene are SQVTM and ANQGSEA. V shed 4 bases and J 8 bases; nucleotides not matched to a gene: 6. The CDR3 has 14 residues. This CDR3 reads CSVGTGDYDSPLHF. The CDR3, as DNA: TGCAGCGTTGGGACAGGGGATTATGATTCACCCCTCCACTTT. Full variable domain (missing parts from reference TRBV29-1 and TRBJ1-6): SAVISQKPSRDICQRGTSLTIQCQVDSQVTMMFWYRQQPGQSLTLIATANQGSEATYESGFVIDKFPISRPNLTFSTLTVSNMSPEDSSIYLCSVGTGDYDSPLHFGNGTRLTVT.

The V gene is TRBV4-1, the J gene TRBJ2-5; D remains ambiguous. CDR1 is MGHRA and CDR2 is YSYEKL in the germline V gene. The CDR3 has 15 amino acids. The V end was cut by 4 bases, the J end by 4 bases, with 16 bases between. DNA for the CDR3: TGCGCCAGCAGCCCCTCCCCCTTATTGGGAGAGACCCAGTACTTC. Protein product: CASSPSPLLGETQYF.

This clonotype has just a few counts. V gene TRBV5-6 combines with J gene TRBJ1-4; tentative D call: TRBD1 (5 bases). The V gene lost 0 bases and the J gene lost 3 bases, with 12 bases spanning the gap. The germline gives CDR1 SGHDT, CDR2 YYEEEE. The CDR3 has 16 amino acids. CDR3 DNA: TGTGCCAGCAGCTTGGATTTGGGGGGAGCTAATGAAAAACTGTTTTTT. It encodes CASSLDLGGANEKLFF.

This clonotype was seen at least ten times. The V call is TRBV4-1, the J call TRBJ2-7; D gene unclear. The length of the CDR3 is 15 residues. The V and J ends lost 0 bases and 2 bases respectively, with 11 bases between them. Germline values: CDR1 MGHRA, CDR2 YSYEKL. The CDR3: CASSQETVRTYEQYF. The CDR3 DNA sequence: TGCGCCAGCAGCCAAGAAACAGTCAGAACCTACGAGCAGTACTTC.

This clonotype has a handful of counts. This chain connects TRBV7-7 to TRBJ2-3; D ambiguous. V was trimmed by 8 bases and J by 5 bases, leaving 11 bases between them. The V gene's germline CDR1 is SSHAT and CDR2 FNYEAQ (reference sequence). The CDR3 runs to 12 residues. This chain's CDR3 is CASPPERDTQYF. The CDR3 DNA is TGTGCCAGCCCCCCGGAACGAGATACGCAGTATTTT.

This clonotype was recorded a few times. The chain couples TRBV6-1 to TRBJ1-5; TRBD1 might be the D (6 bases). The ends were cut back, 7 bases at V and 0 bases at J, with 13 bases in the middle. The length of the CDR3 is 15 residues. From germline, CDR1 is MNHNS and CDR2 SASEGT. This chain's CDR3 is CASTWTADSNQPQHF. CDR3 DNA sequence: TGTGCCAGCACCTGGACAGCCGATAGCAATCAGCCCCAGCATTTT.

J is TRBJ1-2 and V is TRBV28, with 10 nucleotides matching TRBD1. CDR1 MDHEN and CDR2 SYDVKM come from the germline V gene. V trimming: 2 bases; J trimming: 5 bases; junction bases outside the gene matches: 5. The CDR3 length is 15 residues. The chain's CDR3 is CASSLGQGVWYGYTF. The CDR3 DNA reads as TGTGCCAGCAGTTTAGGACAGGGGGTTTGGTATGGCTACACCTTC.

This clonotype was seen ten or more times. V gene TRBV5-1 combines with J gene TRBJ2-7, with D perhaps TRBD1 (6 bases). The CDR3 has 14 residues. With 2 bases removed from V and 2 bases from J, the gap between germline ends came to 11 bases. CDR1 SGHRS and CDR2 YFSETQ come from the germline V gene. Written as DNA, the CDR3 is TGCGCCAGCAGCTTACAGGGTTTTCCCTACGAGCAGTACGTC. This translates into CASSLQGFPYEQYV.